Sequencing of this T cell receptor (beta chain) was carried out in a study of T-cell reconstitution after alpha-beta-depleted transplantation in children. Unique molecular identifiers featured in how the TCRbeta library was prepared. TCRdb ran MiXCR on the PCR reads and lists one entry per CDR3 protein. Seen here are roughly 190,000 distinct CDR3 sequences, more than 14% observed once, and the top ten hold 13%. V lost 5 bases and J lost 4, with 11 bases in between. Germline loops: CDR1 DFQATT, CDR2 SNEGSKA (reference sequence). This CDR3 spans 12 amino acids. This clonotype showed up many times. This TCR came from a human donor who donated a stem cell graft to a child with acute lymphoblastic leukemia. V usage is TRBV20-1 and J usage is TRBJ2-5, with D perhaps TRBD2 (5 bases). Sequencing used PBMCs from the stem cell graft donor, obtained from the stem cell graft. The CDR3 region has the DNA TGCAGTGCTGTTAGCGACGGAGAGACCCAGTACTTC. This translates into CSAVSDGETQYF.